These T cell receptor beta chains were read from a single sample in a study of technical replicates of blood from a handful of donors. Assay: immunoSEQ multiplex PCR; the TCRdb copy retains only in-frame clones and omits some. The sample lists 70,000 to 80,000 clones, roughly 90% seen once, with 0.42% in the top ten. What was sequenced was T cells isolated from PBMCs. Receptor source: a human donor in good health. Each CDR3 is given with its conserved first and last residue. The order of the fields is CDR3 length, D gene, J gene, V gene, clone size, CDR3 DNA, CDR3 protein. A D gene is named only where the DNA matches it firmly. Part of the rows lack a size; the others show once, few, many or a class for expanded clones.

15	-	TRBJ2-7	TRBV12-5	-	TGTGCTAGTGGTTTGACAACAGGGGGGGACTACGAGCAGTACTTC	CASGLTTGGDYEQYF
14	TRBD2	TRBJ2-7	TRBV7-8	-	TGTGCCAGCAGCTTACTAGCGGGATATTACGAGCAGTACTTC	CASSLLAGYYEQYF
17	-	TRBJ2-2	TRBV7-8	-	TGTGCCAGCAGCTCTCCCCAGGCTTTAGCGAACACCGGGGAGCTGTTTTTT	CASSSPQALANTGELFF
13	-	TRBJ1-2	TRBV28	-	TGTGCCAGCAGTGTGGGGGCGAACTATGGCTACACCTTC	CASSVGANYGYTF
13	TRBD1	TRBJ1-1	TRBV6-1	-	TGTGCCAGCAGACCCCAGGGGGACACTGAAGCTTTCTTT	CASRPQGDTEAFF
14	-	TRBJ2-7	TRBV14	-	TGTGCCAGCAGCCAAGATTTCCAGGTTGGGGAGCAGTACTTC	CASSQDFQVGEQYF
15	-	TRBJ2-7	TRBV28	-	TGTGCCAGCAGTTTTGGGCCAGTAAGGGGGAGCGAGCAGTACTTC	CASSFGPVRGSEQYF
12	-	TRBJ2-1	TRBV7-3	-	TGTGCCAGCAGCGCATCACCTAAAGAGCAGTTCTTC	CASSASPKEQFF
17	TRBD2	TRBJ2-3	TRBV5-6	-	TGTGCCAGCAGCTTGGGCGGGAGCCGTCCCAGCACAGATACGCAGTATTTT	CASSLGGSRPSTDTQYF
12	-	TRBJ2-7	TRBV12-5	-	TGTGCTAGTGGTTTGGTACTAAACGAGCAGTACTTC	CASGLVLNEQYF
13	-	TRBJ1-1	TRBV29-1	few	TGCAGCGTTGATTACGGGGGATCCACTGAAGCTTTCTTT	CSVDYGGSTEAFF
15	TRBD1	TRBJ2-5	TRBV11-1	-	TGTGCCAGCAGCCCCGACAGGGGGAACTTAGAGACCCAGTACTTC	CASSPDRGNLETQYF
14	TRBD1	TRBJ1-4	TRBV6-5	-	TGTGCCAGCAGCCCGGGACAGGGTTATGAAAAACTGTTTTTT	CASSPGQGYEKLFF
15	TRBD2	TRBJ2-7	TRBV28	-	TGTGCCAGCAGTTTATCAGCGGGAGAAGCCTACGAGCAGTACTTC	CASSLSAGEAYEQYF
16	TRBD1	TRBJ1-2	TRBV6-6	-	TGTGCCAGCAGTTACCCCCGGGACAGGGACCTTTATGGCTACACCTTC	CASSYPRDRDLYGYTF
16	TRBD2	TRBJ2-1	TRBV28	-	TGTGCCAGCAGTATAAACCTAGCGGGAGGGCCAATTGAGCAGTTCTTC	CASSINLAGGPIEQFF
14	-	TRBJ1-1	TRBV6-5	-	TGTGCCAGCAGTATGGGAGCCTTGGGGACTGAAGCTTTCTTT	CASSMGALGTEAFF
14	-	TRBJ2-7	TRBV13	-	TGTGCCAGCAGCTTAGGCGGTGGGAGAAACGAGCAGTACTTC	CASSLGGGRNEQYF
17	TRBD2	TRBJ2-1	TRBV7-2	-	TGTGCCAGCAGCCTAAGCGGGAGGTCGTCCAGGGTGGATGAGCAGTTCTTC	CASSLSGRSSRVDEQFF
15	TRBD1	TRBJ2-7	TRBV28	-	TGTGCCAGCAGAGGAGCCCGGGACAGGGATTTCGAGCAGTACTTC	CASRGARDRDFEQYF
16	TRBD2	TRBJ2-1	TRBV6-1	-	TGTGCCAGCAGTGAAGACAGGACTAGCTCTCCTTATGAGCAGTTCTTC	CASSEDRTSSPYEQFF
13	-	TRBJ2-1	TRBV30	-	TGTGCCTGCCATTGGGGCGGTTACAATGAGCAGTTCTTC	CACHWGGYNEQFF
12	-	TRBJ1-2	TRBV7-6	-	TGTGCCAGCAGCTTAGACAGCTATGGCTACACCTTC	CASSLDSYGYTF
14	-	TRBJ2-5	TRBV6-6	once	TGTGCCAGCAGTTACGGGACACAAGAGGCGACCCAGTACTTC	CASSYGTQEATQYF
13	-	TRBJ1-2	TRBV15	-	TGTGCCACCAGCAGCCGACACCTCTATGGCTACACCTTC	CATSSRHLYGYTF
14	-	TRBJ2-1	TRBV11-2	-	TGTGCCAGCAGCCCCTCCGTCGGGACTAATGAGCAGTTCTTC	CASSPSVGTNEQFF
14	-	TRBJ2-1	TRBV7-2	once	TGTGCCAGCAGCCCCCAGGGGACAATCAATGAGCAGTTCTTC	CASSPQGTINEQFF
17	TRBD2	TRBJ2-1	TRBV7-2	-	TGTGCCAGCAGCCAAGGTGGGACTAGAGCCTCCTACAATGAGCAGTTCTTC	CASSQGGTRASYNEQFF
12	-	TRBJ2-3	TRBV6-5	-	TGTGCCATCGGGACTTACACAGATACGCAGTATTTT	CAIGTYTDTQYF
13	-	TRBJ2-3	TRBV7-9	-	TGTGCCAGCAGCTTCCCCGAGCGCGATACGCAGTATTTT	CASSFPERDTQYF
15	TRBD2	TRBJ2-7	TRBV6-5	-	TGTGCCAGCAGGGGACTAGCGGGAGGTTACTACGAGCAGTACTTC	CASRGLAGGYYEQYF
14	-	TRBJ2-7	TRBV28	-	TGTGCCAGCAATGGCCCCCAGCGGGTCCGCGAGCAGTACTTC	CASNGPQRVREQYF
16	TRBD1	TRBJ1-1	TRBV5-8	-	TGTGCCAACCCGGGACAGGTCTTGTTGATGAACACTGAAGCTTTCTTT	CANPGQVLLMNTEAFF
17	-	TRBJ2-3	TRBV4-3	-	TGCGCCAGCAGCCAAGATCACAGCGGAGGGAGGACAGATACGCAGTATTTT	CASSQDHSGGRTDTQYF
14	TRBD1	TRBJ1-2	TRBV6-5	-	TGTGCCAGCAGTTACGCGGGAACAGGGGATGGCTACACCTTC	CASSYAGTGDGYTF